Shown below are 5 T cell receptor beta chains from a single sample sequenced in a study of T cells expressing NK-cell markers. TCRdb reprocessed the 5' RACE reads and stores each CDR3 protein as one record, lacking DNA. This sample contains about 550,000 distinct CDR3 sequences. Material for sequencing was blood T cells: a sorted CD56 or NKG2C T cell subset, CD4+ or CD8+ T cells, or bulk PBMC T cells (not recorded which). The receptors derive from a man aged 18 to 29 in good health.

The chain joins TRBV12-3 or TRBV12-4 to TRBJ2-2. The length of the CDR3 is 14 residues. CDR3 amino acids: CASSLGVDTGELFF.

This sequence joins TRBV28 and TRBJ2-7; TCRdb returns TRBD1, unconfirmable since there is no DNA. This CDR3 comprises 14 residues. Germline assignment: CDR1 MDHEN and CDR2 SYDVKM. The CDR3 here is CASRGTLEPYEQYF.

The gene calls are TRBV20-1 and TRBJ2-1; TCRdb selects TRBD2, and the lack of DNA leaves this call unchecked. The CDR3 spans 13 residues. The germline CDR1 and CDR2 sequences are DFQATT and SNEGSKA (reference sequence). The CDR3: CSAPSGIGNEQFF.

The chain has TRBV4-1 and TRBJ2-5; TCRdb picks TRBD2, but there is no DNA to check that call. The CDR3 has 12 residues. CDR1 is MGHRA, CDR2 YSYEKL, per germline. The CDR3 protein is CASSHDRDYVYF.

The gene calls are TRBV7-8 and TRBJ2-7; TCRdb's D call of TRBD1 is untestable without DNA. Looked up from germline, CDR1 is SGHVS and CDR2 is FQNEAQ. This CDR3 has 15 amino acids. The CDR3 loop is CASSLTGGGSYEQYF.